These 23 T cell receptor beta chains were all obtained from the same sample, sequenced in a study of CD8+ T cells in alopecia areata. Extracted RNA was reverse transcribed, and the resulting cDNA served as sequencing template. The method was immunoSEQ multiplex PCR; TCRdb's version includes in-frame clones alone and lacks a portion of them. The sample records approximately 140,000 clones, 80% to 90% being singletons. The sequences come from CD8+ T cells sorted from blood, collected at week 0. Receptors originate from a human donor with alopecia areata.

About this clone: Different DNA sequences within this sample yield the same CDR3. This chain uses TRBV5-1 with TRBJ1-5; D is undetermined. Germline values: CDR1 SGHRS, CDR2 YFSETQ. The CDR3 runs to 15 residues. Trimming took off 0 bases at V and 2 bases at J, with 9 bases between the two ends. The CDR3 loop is CASSLASGGNQPQHF. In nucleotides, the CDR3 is TGCGCCAGCAGCTTGGCTTCCGGGGGCAATCAGCCCCAGCATTTT.

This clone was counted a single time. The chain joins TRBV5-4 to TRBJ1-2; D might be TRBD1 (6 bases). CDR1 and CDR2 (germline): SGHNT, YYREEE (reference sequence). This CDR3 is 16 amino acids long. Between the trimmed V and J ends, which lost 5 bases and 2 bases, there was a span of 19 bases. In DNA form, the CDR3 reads TGTGCCAGCAGAACAGGGACACCCGGGGCCAACTATGGCTACACCTTC. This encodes CASRTGTPGANYGYTF. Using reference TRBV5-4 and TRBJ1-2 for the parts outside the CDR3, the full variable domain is ETGVTQSPTHLIKTRGQQVTLRCSSQSGHNTVSWYQQALGQGPQFIFQYYREEENGRGNFPPRFSGLQFPNYSSELNVNALELDDSALYLCASRTGTPGANYGYTFGSGTRLTVV.

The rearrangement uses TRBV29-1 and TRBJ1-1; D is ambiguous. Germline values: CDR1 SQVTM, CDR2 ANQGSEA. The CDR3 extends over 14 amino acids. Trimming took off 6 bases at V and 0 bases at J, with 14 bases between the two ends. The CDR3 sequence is CSVDSQGLNTEAFF. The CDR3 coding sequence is TGCAGCGTCGACTCACAAGGGCTGAACACTGAAGCTTTCTTT.

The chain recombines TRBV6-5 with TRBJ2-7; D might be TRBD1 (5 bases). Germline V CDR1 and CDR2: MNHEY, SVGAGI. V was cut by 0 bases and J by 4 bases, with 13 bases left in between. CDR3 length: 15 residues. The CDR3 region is CASSYSQGLGYEQYF. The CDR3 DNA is TGTGCCAGCAGTTACTCTCAGGGCCTGGGTTACGAGCAGTACTTC.

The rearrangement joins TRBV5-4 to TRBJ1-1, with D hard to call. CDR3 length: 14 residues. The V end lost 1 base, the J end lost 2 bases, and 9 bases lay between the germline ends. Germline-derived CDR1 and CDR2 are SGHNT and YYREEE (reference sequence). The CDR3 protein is CASSLSTLNTEAFF. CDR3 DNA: TGTGCCAGCAGCTTGAGCACCCTCAACACTGAAGCTTTCTTT. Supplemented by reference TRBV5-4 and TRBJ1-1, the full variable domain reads ETGVTQSPTHLIKTRGQQVTLRCSSQSGHNTVSWYQQALGQGPQFIFQYYREEENGRGNFPPRFSGLQFPNYSSELNVNALELDDSALYLCASSLSTLNTEAFFGQGTRLTVV.

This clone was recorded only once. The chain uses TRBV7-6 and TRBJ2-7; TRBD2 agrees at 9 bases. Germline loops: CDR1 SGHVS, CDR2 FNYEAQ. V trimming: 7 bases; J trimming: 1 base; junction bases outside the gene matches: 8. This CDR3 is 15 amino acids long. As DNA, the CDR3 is TGTGCCAGCACCCTCGAGGCGGGAGGGTCCTACGAGCAGTACTTC. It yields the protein CASTLEAGGSYEQYF.

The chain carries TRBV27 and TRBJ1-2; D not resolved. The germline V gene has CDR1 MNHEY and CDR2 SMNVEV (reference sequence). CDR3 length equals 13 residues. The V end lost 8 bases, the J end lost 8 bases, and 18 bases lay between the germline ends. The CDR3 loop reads CASGPVPGRGYTF. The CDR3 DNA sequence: TGTGCCAGCGGGCCGGTTCCGGGGAGAGGCTACACCTTC.

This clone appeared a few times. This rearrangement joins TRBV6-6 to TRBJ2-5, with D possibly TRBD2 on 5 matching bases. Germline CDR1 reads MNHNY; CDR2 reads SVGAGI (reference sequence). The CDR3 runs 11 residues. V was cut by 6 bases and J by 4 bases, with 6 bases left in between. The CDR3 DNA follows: TGTGCCAGCAGAGGAGGAGAGACCCAGTACTTC. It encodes CASRGGETQYF.

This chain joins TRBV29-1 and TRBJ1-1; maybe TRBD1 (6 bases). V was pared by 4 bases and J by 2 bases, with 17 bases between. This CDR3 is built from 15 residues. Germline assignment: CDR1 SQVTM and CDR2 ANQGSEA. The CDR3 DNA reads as TGCAGCGTTGGAGATACCGGGACAAAAAACACTGAAGCTTTCTTT. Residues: CSVGDTGTKNTEAFF. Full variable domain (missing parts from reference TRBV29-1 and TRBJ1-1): SAVISQKPSRDICQRGTSLTIQCQVDSQVTMMFWYRQQPGQSLTLIATANQGSEATYESGFVIDKFPISRPNLTFSTLTVSNMSPEDSSIYLCSVGDTGTKNTEAFFGQGTRLTVV.

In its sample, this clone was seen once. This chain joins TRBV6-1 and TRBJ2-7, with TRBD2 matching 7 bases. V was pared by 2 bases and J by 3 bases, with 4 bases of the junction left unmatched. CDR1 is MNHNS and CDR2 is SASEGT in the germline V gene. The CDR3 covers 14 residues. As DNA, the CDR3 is TGTGCCAGCAGTGAATTCGGACTAGACTACGAGCAGTACTTC. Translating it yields CASSEFGLDYEQYF.

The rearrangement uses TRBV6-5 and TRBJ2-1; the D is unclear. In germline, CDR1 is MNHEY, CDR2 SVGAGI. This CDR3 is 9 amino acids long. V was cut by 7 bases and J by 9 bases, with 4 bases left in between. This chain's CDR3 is CASTSEQFF. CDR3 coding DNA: TGTGCCAGCACAAGTGAGCAGTTCTTC.

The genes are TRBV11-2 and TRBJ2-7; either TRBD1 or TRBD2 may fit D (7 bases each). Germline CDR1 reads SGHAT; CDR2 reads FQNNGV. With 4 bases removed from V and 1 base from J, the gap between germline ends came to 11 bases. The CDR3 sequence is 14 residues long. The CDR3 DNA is TGTGCCAGCAGCTACAGGGGAGGGTCCTACGAGCAGTACTTC. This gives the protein CASSYRGGSYEQYF.

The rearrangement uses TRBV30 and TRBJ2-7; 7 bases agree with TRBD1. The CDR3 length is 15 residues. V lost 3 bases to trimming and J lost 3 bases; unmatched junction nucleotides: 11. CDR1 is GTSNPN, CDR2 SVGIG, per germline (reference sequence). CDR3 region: CAWRRGRSPNYEQYF. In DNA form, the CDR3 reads TGTGCCTGGAGAAGGGGGCGATCCCCAAACTACGAGCAGTACTTC. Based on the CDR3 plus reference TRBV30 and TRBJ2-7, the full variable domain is SQTIHQWPATLVQPVGSPLSLECTVEGTSNPNLYWYRQAAGRGLQLLFYSVGIGQISSEVPQNLSASRPQDRQFILSSKKLLLSDSGFYLCAWRRGRSPNYEQYFGPGTRLTVT.

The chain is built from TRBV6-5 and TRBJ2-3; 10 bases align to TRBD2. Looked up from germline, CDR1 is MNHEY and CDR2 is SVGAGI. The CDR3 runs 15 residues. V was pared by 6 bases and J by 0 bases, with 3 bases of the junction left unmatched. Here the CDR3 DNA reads TGTGCCAGCAGACTAGCGGGACCTAGCACAGATACGCAGTATTTT. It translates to CASRLAGPSTDTQYF.

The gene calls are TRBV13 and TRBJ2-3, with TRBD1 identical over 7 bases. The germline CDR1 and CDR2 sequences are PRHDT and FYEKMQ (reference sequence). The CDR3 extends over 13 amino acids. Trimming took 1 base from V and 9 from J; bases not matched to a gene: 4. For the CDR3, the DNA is TGTGCCAGCAGCTTAGAGGACAGGCGGACGCAGTATTTT. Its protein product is CASSLEDRRTQYF.

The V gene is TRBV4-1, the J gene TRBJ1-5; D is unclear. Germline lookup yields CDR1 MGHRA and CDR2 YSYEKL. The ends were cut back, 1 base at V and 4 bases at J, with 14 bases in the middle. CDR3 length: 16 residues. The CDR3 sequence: CASSQVSGIPNQPQHF. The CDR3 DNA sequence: TGCGCCAGCAGCCAAGTGTCGGGGATCCCAAATCAGCCCCAGCATTTT.

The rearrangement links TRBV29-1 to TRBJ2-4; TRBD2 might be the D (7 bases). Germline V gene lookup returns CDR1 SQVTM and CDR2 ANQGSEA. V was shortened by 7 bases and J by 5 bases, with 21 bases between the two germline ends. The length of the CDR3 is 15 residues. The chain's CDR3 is CSAAGGGEGENIQYF. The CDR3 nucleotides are TGCAGCGCCGCCGGCGGTGGGGAGGGGGAAAACATTCAGTACTTC.

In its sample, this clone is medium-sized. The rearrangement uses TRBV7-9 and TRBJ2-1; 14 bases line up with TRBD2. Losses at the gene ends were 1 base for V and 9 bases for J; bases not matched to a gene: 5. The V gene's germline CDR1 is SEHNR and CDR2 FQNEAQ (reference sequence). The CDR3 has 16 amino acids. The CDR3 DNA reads TGTGCCAGCAGCTTAGGGGGACTAGCGGGAGTCGGTGAGCAGTTCTTC. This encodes CASSLGGLAGVGEQFF.

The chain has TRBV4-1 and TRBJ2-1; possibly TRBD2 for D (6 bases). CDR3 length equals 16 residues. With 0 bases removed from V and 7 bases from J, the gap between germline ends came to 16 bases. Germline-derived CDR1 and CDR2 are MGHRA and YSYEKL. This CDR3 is CASSQDGLLRGNEQFF. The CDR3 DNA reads TGCGCCAGCAGCCAAGATGGGCTTTTGCGGGGTAATGAGCAGTTCTTC.

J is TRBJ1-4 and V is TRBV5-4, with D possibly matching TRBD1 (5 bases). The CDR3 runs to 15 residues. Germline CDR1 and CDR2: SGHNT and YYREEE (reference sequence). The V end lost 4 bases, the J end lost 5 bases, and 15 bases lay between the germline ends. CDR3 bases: TGTGCCAGCAGCCCTAGTGGGGGTTCGAATGAAAAACTGTTTTTT. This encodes CASSPSGGSNEKLFF.

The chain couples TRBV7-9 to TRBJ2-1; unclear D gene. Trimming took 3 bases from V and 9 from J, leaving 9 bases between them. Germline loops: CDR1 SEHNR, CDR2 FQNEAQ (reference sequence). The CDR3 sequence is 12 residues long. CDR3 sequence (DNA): TGTGCCAGCAGCTTTGGTGCGGTTGAGCAGTTCTTC. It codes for CASSFGAVEQFF. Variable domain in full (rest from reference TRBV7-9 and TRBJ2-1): DTGVSQNPRHKITKRGQNVTFRCDPISEHNRLYWYRQTLGQGPEFLTYFQNEAQLEKSRLLSDRFSAERPKGSFSTLEIQRTEQGDSAMYLCASSFGAVEQFFGPGTRLTVL.

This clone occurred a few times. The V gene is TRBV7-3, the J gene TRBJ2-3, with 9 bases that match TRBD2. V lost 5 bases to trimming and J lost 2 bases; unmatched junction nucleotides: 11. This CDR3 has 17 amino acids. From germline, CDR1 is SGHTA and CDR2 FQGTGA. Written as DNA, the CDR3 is TGTGCCAGCAGCCCCCGGGGGTGGACTAGCGACACAGATACGCAGTATTTT. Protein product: CASSPRGWTSDTDTQYF.

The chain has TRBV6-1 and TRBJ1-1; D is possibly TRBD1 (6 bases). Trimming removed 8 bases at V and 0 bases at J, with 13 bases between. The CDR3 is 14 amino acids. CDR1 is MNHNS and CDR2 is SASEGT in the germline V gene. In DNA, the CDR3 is TGTGCCAGCCCAAGGGCAGGGGTGAACACTGAAGCTTTCTTT. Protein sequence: CASPRAGVNTEAFF.